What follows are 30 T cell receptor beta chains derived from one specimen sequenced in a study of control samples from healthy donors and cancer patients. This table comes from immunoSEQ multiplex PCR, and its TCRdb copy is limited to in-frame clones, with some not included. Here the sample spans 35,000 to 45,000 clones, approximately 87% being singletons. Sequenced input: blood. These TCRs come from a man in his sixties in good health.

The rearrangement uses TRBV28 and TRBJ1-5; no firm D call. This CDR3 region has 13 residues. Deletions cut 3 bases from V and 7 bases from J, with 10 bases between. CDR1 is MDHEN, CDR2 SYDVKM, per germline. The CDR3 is CASSFLAGQPQHF. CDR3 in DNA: TGTGCCAGCAGTTTCCTGGCCGGGCAGCCCCAGCATTTT.

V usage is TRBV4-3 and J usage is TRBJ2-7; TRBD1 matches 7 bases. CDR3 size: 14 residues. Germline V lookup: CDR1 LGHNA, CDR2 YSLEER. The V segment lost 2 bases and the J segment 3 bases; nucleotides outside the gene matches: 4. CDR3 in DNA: TGCGCCAGCAGCCAAAAGACAGGGATCTACGAGCAGTACTTC. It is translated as CASSQKTGIYEQYF.

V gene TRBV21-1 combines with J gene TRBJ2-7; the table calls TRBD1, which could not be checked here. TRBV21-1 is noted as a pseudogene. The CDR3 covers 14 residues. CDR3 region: CASTLDRVFYEQYF. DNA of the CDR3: TGTGCCAGCACCCTAGACAGAGTCTTCTACGAGCAGTACTTC.

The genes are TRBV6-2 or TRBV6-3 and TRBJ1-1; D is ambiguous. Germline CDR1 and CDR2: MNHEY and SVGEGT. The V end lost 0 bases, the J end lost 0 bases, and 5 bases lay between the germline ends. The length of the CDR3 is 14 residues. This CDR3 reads CASSYSLLNTEAFF. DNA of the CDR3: TGTGCCAGCAGTTACTCACTCCTGAACACTGAAGCTTTCTTT.

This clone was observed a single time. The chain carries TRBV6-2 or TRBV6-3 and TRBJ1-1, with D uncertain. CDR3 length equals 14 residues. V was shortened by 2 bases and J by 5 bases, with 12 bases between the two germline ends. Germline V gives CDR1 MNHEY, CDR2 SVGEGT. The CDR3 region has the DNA TGTGCCAGCAGTTACAATCGGGCGCGAACTGAAGCTTTCTTT. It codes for CASSYNRARTEAFF.

CDR3 nucleotides: TGTGCCATCAGTCTAACAAGGCCTCTCTATAATTCACCCCTCCACTTT. It yields the protein CAISLTRPLYNSPLHF. The rearrangement links TRBV10-3 to TRBJ1-6; D remains ambiguous. The germline V gene has CDR1 ENHRY and CDR2 SYGVKD. V lost 5 bases and J 3 bases, leaving 14 bases between the germline ends. CDR3 length equals 16 residues.

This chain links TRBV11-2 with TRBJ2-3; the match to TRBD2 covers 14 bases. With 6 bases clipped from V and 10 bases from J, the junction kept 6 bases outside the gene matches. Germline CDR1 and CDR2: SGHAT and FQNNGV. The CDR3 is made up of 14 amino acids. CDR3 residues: CASSSGTSGSSQYF. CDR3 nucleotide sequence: TGTGCCAGCAGTTCCGGGACTAGCGGGAGTTCGCAGTATTTT.

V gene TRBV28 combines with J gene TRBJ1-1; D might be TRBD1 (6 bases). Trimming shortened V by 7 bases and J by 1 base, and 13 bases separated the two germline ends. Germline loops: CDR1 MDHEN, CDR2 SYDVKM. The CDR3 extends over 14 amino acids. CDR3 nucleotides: TGTGCCAGCAAACTAAACAGGGCGAACACTGAAGCTTTCTTT. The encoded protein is CASKLNRANTEAFF.

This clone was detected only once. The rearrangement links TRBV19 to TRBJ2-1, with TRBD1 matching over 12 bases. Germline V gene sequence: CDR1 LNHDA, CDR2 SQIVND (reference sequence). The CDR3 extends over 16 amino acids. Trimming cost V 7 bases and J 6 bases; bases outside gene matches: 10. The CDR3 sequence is CASTQRGTGGFNEQFF. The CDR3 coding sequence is TGTGCCAGTACCCAAAGGGGGACAGGGGGCTTCAATGAGCAGTTCTTC. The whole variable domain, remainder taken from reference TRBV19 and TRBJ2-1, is DGGITQSPKYLFRKEGQNVTLSCEQNLNHDAMYWYRQDPGQGLRLIYYSQIVNDFQKGDIAEGYSVSREKKESFPLTVTSAQKNPTAFYLCASTQRGTGGFNEQFFGPGTRLTVL.

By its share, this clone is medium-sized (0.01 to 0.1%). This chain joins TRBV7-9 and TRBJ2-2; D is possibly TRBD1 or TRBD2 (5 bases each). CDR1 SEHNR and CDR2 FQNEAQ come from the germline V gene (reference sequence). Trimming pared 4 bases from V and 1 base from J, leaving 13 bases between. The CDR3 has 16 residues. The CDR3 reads CASSSQGAQNTGELFF. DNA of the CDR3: TGTGCCAGCAGCTCCCAGGGAGCGCAGAACACCGGGGAGCTGTTTTTT. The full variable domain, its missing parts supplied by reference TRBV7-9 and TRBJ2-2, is DTGVSQNPRHKITKRGQNVTFRCDPISEHNRLYWYRQTLGQGPEFLTYFQNEAQLEKSRLLSDRFSAERPKGSFSTLEIQRTEQGDSAMYLCASSSQGAQNTGELFFGEGSRLTVL.

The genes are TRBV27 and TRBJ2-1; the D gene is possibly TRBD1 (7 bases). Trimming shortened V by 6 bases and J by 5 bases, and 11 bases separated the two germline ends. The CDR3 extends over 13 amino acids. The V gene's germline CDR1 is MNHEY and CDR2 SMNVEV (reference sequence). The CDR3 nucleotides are TGTGCCAGCAGCAGGGGGGATCACAATGAGCAGTTCTTC. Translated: CASSRGDHNEQFF.

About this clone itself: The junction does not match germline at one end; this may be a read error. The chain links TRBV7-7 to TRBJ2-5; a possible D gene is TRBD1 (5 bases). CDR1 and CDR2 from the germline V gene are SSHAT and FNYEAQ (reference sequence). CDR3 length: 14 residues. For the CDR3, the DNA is TGTGCTAGCAGCTTACTGTCAGGGCAAGAGACCCAGTACTTC. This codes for CASSLLSGQETQYF.

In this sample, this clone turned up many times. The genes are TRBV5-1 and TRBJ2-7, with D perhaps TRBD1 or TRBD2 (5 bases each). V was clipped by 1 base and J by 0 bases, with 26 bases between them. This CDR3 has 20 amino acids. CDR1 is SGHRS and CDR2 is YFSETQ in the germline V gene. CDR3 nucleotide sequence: TGCGCCAGCAGCTTGAGGCCCCCTGAACTGAGGGGACCCTTCTCCTACGAGCAGTACTTC. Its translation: CASSLRPPELRGPFSYEQYF.

The CDR3 reads CASSWAGKTDTQYF. CDR3 DNA: TGTGCCAGCAGTTGGGCCGGCAAGACAGATACGCAGTATTTT. The gene calls are TRBV7-3 and TRBJ2-3; D is unclear. V was cut by 6 bases and J by 3 bases, with 13 bases left in between. Germline V gene lookup returns CDR1 SGHTA and CDR2 FQGTGA. The CDR3 consists of 14 residues.

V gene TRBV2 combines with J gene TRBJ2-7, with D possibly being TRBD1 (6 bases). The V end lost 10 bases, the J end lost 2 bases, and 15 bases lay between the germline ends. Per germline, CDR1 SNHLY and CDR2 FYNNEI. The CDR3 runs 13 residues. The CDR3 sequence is CAIRDRFTYEQYF. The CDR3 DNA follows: TGTGCCATCCGAGACAGGTTTACCTACGAGCAGTACTTC. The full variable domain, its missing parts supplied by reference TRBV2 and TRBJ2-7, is EPEVTQTPSHQVTQMGQEVILRCVPISNHLYFYWYRQILGQKVEFLVSFYNNEISEKSEIFDDQFSVERPDGSNFTLKIRSTKLEDSAMYFCAIRDRFTYEQYFGPGTRLTVT.

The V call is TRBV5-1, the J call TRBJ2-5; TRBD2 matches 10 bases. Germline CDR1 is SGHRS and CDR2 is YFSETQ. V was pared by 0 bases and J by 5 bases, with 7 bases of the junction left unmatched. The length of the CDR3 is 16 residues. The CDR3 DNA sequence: TGCGCCAGCAGCTTGGGTGCTAGCGGGAGACTCGAGACCCAGTACTTC. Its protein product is CASSLGASGRLETQYF.

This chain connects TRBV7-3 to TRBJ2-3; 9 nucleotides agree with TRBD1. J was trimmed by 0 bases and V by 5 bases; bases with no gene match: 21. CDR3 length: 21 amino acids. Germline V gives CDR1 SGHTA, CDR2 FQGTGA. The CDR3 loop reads CASSPYPGQGVGSFSTDTQYF. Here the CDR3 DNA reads TGTGCCAGCAGCCCCTACCCGGGACAGGGAGTTGGGTCCTTCAGCACAGATACGCAGTATTTT.

Here the CDR3 DNA reads TGTGCCTGGTCTCGACAGGGAGCTGAAGCTTTCTTT. Translation: CAWSRQGAEAFF. The V call is TRBV30, the J call TRBJ1-1; the match to TRBD1 covers 7 bases. The CDR3 totals 12 residues. Germline V gives CDR1 GTSNPN, CDR2 SVGIG (reference sequence). Trimming removed 5 bases from V and 6 bases from J; junction bases left unmatched: 6.

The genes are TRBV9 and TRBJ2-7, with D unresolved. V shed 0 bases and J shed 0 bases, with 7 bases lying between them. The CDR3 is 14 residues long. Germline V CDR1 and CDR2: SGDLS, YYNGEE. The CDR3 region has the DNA TGTGCCAGCAGCGTAGGGGGAAGCTCCTACGAGCAGTACTTC. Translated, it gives CASSVGGSSYEQYF.

The DNA of the CDR3 is TGTGCCAGCAGCCAGAAGGGGGGAACCTACAATGAGCAGTTCTTC. Amino acids: CASSQKGGTYNEQFF. The genes are TRBV14 and TRBJ2-1, with D perhaps TRBD1 or TRBD2 (6 bases each). This CDR3 region has 15 residues. V was clipped by 3 bases and J by 2 bases, with 11 bases between them. Germline CDR1 reads SGHDN; CDR2 reads FVKESK.

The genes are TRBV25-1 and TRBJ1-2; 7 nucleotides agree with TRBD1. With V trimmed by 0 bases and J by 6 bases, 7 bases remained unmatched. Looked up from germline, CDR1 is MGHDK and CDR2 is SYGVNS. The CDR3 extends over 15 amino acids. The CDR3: CASSEYKGGANGYTF. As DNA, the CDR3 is TGTGCCAGCAGTGAATATAAAGGGGGCGCGAATGGCTACACCTTC.

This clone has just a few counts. CDR3 nucleotides: TGTGCCAGCAACTCAGGGAGGGGAAATCAGCCCCAGCATTTT. Translation gives CASNSGRGNQPQHF. The rearrangement links TRBV2 to TRBJ1-5, with D maybe TRBD1 (5 bases). Trimming stripped 7 bases from V and 4 bases from J, with 14 bases between. CDR3 length: 14 residues. Looked up from germline, CDR1 is SNHLY and CDR2 is FYNNEI.

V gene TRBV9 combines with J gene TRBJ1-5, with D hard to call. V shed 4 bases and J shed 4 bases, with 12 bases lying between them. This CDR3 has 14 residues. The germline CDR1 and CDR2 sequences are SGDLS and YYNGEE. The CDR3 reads CASSIGSINQPQHF. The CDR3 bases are TGTGCCAGCAGCATTGGGTCGATTAATCAGCCCCAGCATTTT.

CDR3 loop: CASLRSTGTGGNQPQHF. The DNA of the CDR3 is TGTGCCAGTCTACGGTCGACCGGGACAGGAGGCAATCAGCCCCAGCATTTT. This chain uses TRBV19 with TRBJ1-5; 8 bases are a match to TRBD1. The CDR3 consists of 17 residues. After removal of 8 bases from V and 2 bases from J, the junction contained 14 bases not matched to a gene. Germline-derived CDR1 and CDR2 are LNHDA and SQIVND (reference sequence).

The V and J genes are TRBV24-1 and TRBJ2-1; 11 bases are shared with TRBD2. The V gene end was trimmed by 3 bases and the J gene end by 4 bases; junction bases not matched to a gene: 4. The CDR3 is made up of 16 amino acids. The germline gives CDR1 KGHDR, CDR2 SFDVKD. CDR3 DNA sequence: TGTGCCACCAGTGATCCCGGGACTAGCGGTTACAATGAGCAGTTCTTC. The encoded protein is CATSDPGTSGYNEQFF.

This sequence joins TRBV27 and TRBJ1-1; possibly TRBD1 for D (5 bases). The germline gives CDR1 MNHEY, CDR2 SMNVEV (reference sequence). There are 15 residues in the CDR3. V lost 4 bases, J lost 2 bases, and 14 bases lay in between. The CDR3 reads CASSYGTESNTEAFF. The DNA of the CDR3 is TGTGCCAGCAGTTACGGGACGGAATCTAACACTGAAGCTTTCTTT.

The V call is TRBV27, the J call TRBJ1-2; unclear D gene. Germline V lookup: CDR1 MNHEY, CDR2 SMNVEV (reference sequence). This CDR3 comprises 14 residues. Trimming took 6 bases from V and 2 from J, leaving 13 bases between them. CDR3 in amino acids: CASRHNLGNYGYTF. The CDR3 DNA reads TGTGCCAGCAGGCACAACTTGGGAAACTATGGCTACACCTTC.

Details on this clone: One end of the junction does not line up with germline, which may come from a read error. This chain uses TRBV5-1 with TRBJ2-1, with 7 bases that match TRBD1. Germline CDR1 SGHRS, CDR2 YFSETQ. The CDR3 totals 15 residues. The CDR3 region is CASGLIARGHDEQFF. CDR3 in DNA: TGCGCCAGCGGCTTAATAGCGAGGGGGCACGATGAGCAGTTCTTC.

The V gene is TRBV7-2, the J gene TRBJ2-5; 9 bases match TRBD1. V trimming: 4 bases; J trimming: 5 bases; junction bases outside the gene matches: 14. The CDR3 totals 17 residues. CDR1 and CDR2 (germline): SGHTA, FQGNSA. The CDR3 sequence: CASSSLIGGGQGETQYF. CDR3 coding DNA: TGTGCCAGCAGCTCCTTAATCGGGGGAGGACAGGGGGAGACCCAGTACTTC.

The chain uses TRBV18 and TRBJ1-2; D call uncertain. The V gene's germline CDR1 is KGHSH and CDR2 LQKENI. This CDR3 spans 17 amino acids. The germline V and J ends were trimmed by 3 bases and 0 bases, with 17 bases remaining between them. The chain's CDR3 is CASSPLDGPGSNYGYTF. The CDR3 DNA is TGTGCCAGCTCACCCCTGGACGGTCCGGGTTCTAACTATGGCTACACCTTC.